These 10 T cell receptor beta chains came from one sample sequenced in a study of tumor-infiltrating lymphocytes in primary liver carcinoma. Total RNA (around 500 ng) served as template for TCR beta cDNA synthesis primed by a constant-region primer. Amplification in three nested multiplex PCR rounds with slightly modified ARM-PCR gave rise to TCR beta libraries. With TRBV1-TRBV30 forward primers and a C-beta reverse primer, the first two PCR rounds were run for around 11 cycles each. TCRdb called the multiplex PCR reads again in MiXCR, with one record for every CDR3 protein. The repertoire holds about 64,000 distinct CDR3 sequences, with about three quarters as singletons. Co-extracting RNA and DNA was done with roughly 18-32 mg of unsorted bulk tissue as input. The sample consisted of liver tumor tissue from sampling region 4. The subset was: tumor region T4, right-lateral pole. The receptors stem from a man aged 35-49 years with primary liver carcinoma and hepatitis B virus infection.

This clonotype was observed once. The rearrangement uses TRBV29-1 and TRBJ2-1; tentative D call: TRBD2 (6 bases). This CDR3 is 14 amino acids long. Germline V lookup: CDR1 SQVTM, CDR2 ANQGSEA. Between the trimmed V and J ends, which lost 8 bases and 4 bases, there was a span of 18 bases. In nucleotides, the CDR3 is TGCAGCACGGGGGACCTTCACTCTTACAATGAGCAGTTCTTC. Its protein product is CSTGDLHSYNEQFF.

Notes on this clonotype: The conserved final phenylalanine or tryptophan is absent from the CDR3, which likely points to a read error. The chain employs TRBV6-1 and TRBJ2-3; D is unresolved. This CDR3 contains 11 residues. Germline V lookup: CDR1 MNHNS, CDR2 SASEGT. The CDR3 region has the DNA TGTGCCAGCAGTCACACAGATACACAGTATATT. It codes for CASSHTDTQYI.

The V and J genes are TRBV7-3 and TRBJ2-1; TRBD2 aligns across 9 bases. CDR1 SGHTA and CDR2 FQGTGA come from the germline V gene. CDR3 length: 15 amino acids. V gave up 10 bases and J gave up 5 bases; unmatched junction bases: 12. In DNA form, the CDR3 reads TGTGCCACTAGCTTAAATCTAGCGGGAAACAATGAGCAGTTCTTC. Protein sequence: CATSLNLAGNNEQFF.

On this clonotype: Relative to the germline gene, one junction end is altered; a read error may explain this. The chain recombines TRBV5-1 with TRBJ2-7; 10 nucleotides line up with TRBD2. Germline V gene data show CDR1 as SGHRS and CDR2 as YFSETQ. There are 17 residues in the CDR3. The CDR3 nucleotides read TGCGCCAGGAGCTTATCCGGGGTAGCGGGGGGAAACTACGAGCAGTACTTC. This gives the protein CARSLSGVAGGNYEQYF.

In the case of this clonotype: This clone may be a read error of a much larger clone one base away. This rearrangement joins TRBV6-1 to TRBJ2-7; 12 nucleotides line up with TRBD2. The CDR3 has 11 amino acids. CDR1 is MNHNS, CDR2 SASEGT, per germline. This chain's CDR3 is CASSEWTSGIF. The CDR3 DNA sequence: TGTGCCAGCAGTGAGTGGACTAGCGGGATCTTC.

A word on this clonotype: Given a much more abundant clone one base away, this may be a read error. V and J are TRBV12-5 and TRBJ1-1, with a tentative D call TRBD1 (6 bases). The CDR3 extends over 17 amino acids. V lost 2 bases to trimming and J lost 3 bases, with 19 bases between them. CDR1 and CDR2 from the germline V gene are LGHNT and FRNRAP. The DNA for the CDR3 is TGTGCTAGTGGTTTGTCTAAAAACCGGGACAAAGACACTGAAGCTTTCTTT. It is translated as CASGLSKNRDKDTEAFF.

About this clonotype itself: One end of the junction does not line up with germline, which may come from a read error. The CDR3 DNA reads as TGCGCCAGCAGCATGGAACTTAGCTCCTACAATGAGCAGATCTTC. Protein: CASSMELSSYNEQIF. V usage is TRBV11-2 and J usage is TRBJ2-1; D ambiguous. This CDR3 is built from 15 residues. The germline CDR1 and CDR2 sequences are SGHAT and FQNNGV.

In this sample, this clonotype turned up many times. This chain joins TRBV10-3 and TRBJ2-7; no firm D call. Trimming stripped 2 bases from V and 7 bases from J, with 9 bases between. Germline V CDR1 and CDR2: ENHRY, SYGVKD. The length of the CDR3 is 12 residues. The CDR3 loop reads CAISEKMGEQYF. CDR3 coding DNA: TGTGCCATCAGTGAGAAGATGGGGGAGCAGTACTTC.

On this clonotype itself: A much larger clone differs by one base, so this may be a read error. V gene TRBV5-1 combines with J gene TRBJ2-1; either TRBD1 or TRBD2 may fit D (5 bases each). The CDR3 consists of 14 residues. The germline V and J ends were trimmed by 9 bases and 4 bases, with 17 bases remaining between them. Germline assignment: CDR1 SGHRS and CDR2 YFSETQ. As DNA, the CDR3 is TGCGCCACGGGTACCGGGACCACATACAATGAGCAGTTCTTC. Its protein is CATGTGTTYNEQFF.

The V call is TRBV4-3, the J call TRBJ2-7; D unclear. The length of the CDR3 is 13 residues. V was shortened by 0 bases and J by 3 bases, with 6 bases between the two germline ends. CDR1 and CDR2 (germline): LGHNA, YSLEER. The CDR3 sequence: CASSQDYFYEQYF. The CDR3 DNA follows: TGCGCCAGCAGCCAAGACTATTTCTACGAGCAGTACTTC.